A single sample gave rise to the 30 T cell receptor beta chains below, sequenced in a study of T cells in Graves' hyperthyroidism and ophthalmopathy. RNA transcripts were the template for amplifying TCR beta CDR3 regions. Carried out on the TCR CDR3, a first-round RT-PCR used the HTBI primer set. TCRdb re-called the multiplex PCR reads through MiXCR, storing one row per CDR3 protein. The repertoire has a few hundred thousand distinct CDR3 sequences, 15% to 18% of them found once; the top ten carry approximately 7%. The sequencing input was blood. The receptor source for this set is a woman aged 25-40 years with Graves' hyperthyroidism.

This clonotype was picked up many times. This chain links TRBV6-2 or TRBV6-3 with TRBJ2-3; TRBD1 matches at 7 bases. The CDR3 is 16 amino acids. Germline CDR1 MNHEY, CDR2 SVGEGT. Trimming took 8 bases from V and 3 from J; bases not matched to a gene: 14. This CDR3 reads CASVDIGRGSTDTQYF. The CDR3 DNA reads TGTGCCAGCGTCGATATCGGCAGGGGGTCAACAGATACGCAGTATTTT.

This rearrangement joins TRBV6-1 to TRBJ2-1; 9 bases are shared with TRBD2. Germline V lookup: CDR1 MNHNS, CDR2 SASEGT. The V gene end was trimmed by 3 bases and the J gene end by 6 bases; junction bases not matched to a gene: 6. The CDR3 runs to 15 residues. This chain's CDR3 is CASSEFLAGLNEQFF. As DNA, the CDR3 is TGTGCCAGCAGTGAGTTCCTAGCGGGACTCAATGAGCAGTTCTTC.

The chain couples TRBV6-5 to TRBJ1-5; D remains ambiguous. CDR3 length: 15 residues. CDR1 is MNHEY, CDR2 SVGAGI, per germline. The V end lost 0 bases, the J end lost 1 base, and 7 bases lay between the germline ends. The CDR3 bases are TGTGCCAGCAGTTACTCTGGAGCAAGCAATCAGCCCCAGCATTTT. This translates into CASSYSGASNQPQHF.

This clonotype was seen a few times. The chain couples TRBV4-2 to TRBJ2-3; TRBD1 matches 9 bases. Trimming took 2 bases from V and 4 from J; bases not matched to a gene: 4. Germline V gene data show CDR1 as LGHNA and CDR2 as YNFKEQ. The CDR3 has 15 amino acids. The CDR3 DNA reads as TGTGCCAGCAGCCAACCGGGACAGGGTGCAGATACGCAGTATTTT. This encodes CASSQPGQGADTQYF.

This clonotype came up many times. This chain links TRBV7-6 with TRBJ2-3; D gene ambiguous. Trimming took 6 bases from V and 6 from J, leaving 13 bases between them. CDR3 length: 13 residues. Germline V CDR1 and CDR2: SGHVS, FNYEAQ. CDR3 protein: CASRDRYTDTQYF. CDR3 nucleotide sequence: TGTGCCAGCAGGGACCGGTACACGGATACGCAGTATTTT.

V and J are TRBV20-1 and TRBJ1-2, with 8 bases that match TRBD1. Trimming took 8 bases from V and 4 from J; bases not matched to a gene: 9. CDR1 and CDR2 (germline): DFQATT, SNEGSKA (reference sequence). The CDR3 has 13 amino acids. The CDR3 reads CSPRTGIGYGYTF. The CDR3 DNA follows: TGCAGTCCACGGACAGGGATTGGCTATGGCTACACCTTC.

This clonotype was counted many times. The CDR3 loop reads CASSLGLAGGPNTGELFF. CDR3 DNA: TGTGCCAGCAGCCTCGGACTAGCGGGAGGGCCGAACACCGGGGAGCTGTTTTTT. The chain is built from TRBV7-2 and TRBJ2-2; 15 bases agree with TRBD2. CDR1 is SGHTA, CDR2 FQGNSA, per germline. The CDR3 loop spans 18 amino acids. V shed 5 bases and J 0 bases; nucleotides not matched to a gene: 4.

This clonotype was seen at least ten times. The CDR3 spells CSARDRRVSNEQFF. The DNA of the CDR3 is TGCAGTGCTAGGGATAGGCGGGTTTCGAATGAGCAGTTCTTC. The chain uses TRBV20-1 and TRBJ2-1, with D possibly matching TRBD2 (5 bases). Germline V CDR1 and CDR2: DFQATT, SNEGSKA (reference sequence). The V end lost 3 bases, the J end lost 7 bases, and 16 bases lay between the germline ends. This CDR3 contains 14 residues.

This clonotype occurred many times. The chain uses TRBV30 and TRBJ1-1, with D perhaps matching TRBD1 (5 bases). CDR1 GTSNPN and CDR2 SVGIG come from the germline V gene (reference sequence). The CDR3 is made up of 12 amino acids. The V and J ends lost 7 bases and 0 bases respectively, with 9 bases between them. The CDR3 DNA reads as TGTGCCTCAGGGCGGATGAACACTGAAGCTTTCTTT. Translation gives CASGRMNTEAFF. Full variable domain (outside the CDR3, taken from reference TRBV30 and TRBJ1-1): SQTIHQWPATLVQPVGSPLSLECTVEGTSNPNLYWYRQAAGRGLQLLFYSVGIGQISSEVPQNLSASRPQDRQFILSSKKLLLSDSGFYLCASGRMNTEAFFGQGTRLTVV.

There are many counts of this clonotype. The chain recombines TRBV20-1 with TRBJ2-7; D might be TRBD2 (6 bases). Between the trimmed V and J ends, which lost 1 base and 3 bases, there was a span of 22 bases. The germline CDR1 and CDR2 sequences are DFQATT and SNEGSKA (reference sequence). The CDR3 has 17 amino acids. CDR3 nucleotide sequence: TGCAGTGCTAGAGGGCAGGTGAACGGGAGATCCTTCTACGAGCAGTACTTC. Its translation is CSARGQVNGRSFYEQYF.

This clonotype is deemed medium-sized. V is TRBV20-1 and J is TRBJ2-7; TRBD2 agrees at 10 bases. This CDR3 has 16 amino acids. Germline V CDR1 and CDR2: DFQATT, SNEGSKA (reference sequence). Trimming took 5 bases from V and 6 from J; bases not matched to a gene: 16. CDR3 DNA: TGCAGTGCTCTAATCAGCGGGGGGGAGGAGATCGGCGAGCAGTACTTC. The encoded protein is CSALISGGEEIGEQYF.

This clonotype showed up many times. This chain joins TRBV15 and TRBJ1-2, with D perhaps matching TRBD1 (6 bases). The CDR3 extends over 14 amino acids. V was cut by 3 bases and J by 4 bases, with 12 bases left in between. Germline V gives CDR1 LNHNV, CDR2 YYDKDF (reference sequence). CDR3 region: CATSRGGLSYGYTF. In DNA, the CDR3 is TGTGCCACCAGCAGGGGGGGGCTAAGCTATGGCTACACCTTC.

V usage is TRBV5-1 and J usage is TRBJ2-7; D remains ambiguous. The CDR3 has 12 residues. V was cut by 1 base and J by 6 bases, with 8 bases left in between. Germline CDR1 is SGHRS and CDR2 is YFSETQ. CDR3 protein: CASSLKLGEQYF. The CDR3 bases are TGCGCCAGCAGCTTGAAGTTAGGCGAGCAGTACTTC. Full variable domain (remainder filled in from reference TRBV5-1 and TRBJ2-7): KAGVTQTPRYLIKTRGQQVTLSCSPISGHRSVSWYQQTPGQGLQFLFEYFSETQRNKGNFPGRFSGRQFSNSRSEMNVSTLELGDSALYLCASSLKLGEQYFGPGTRLTVT.

Many counts were recorded for this clonotype. V and J are TRBV6-1 and TRBJ1-1; maybe TRBD1 (5 bases). This CDR3 contains 12 residues. Germline assignment: CDR1 MNHNS and CDR2 SASEGT. Between the trimmed V and J ends, which lost 3 bases and 10 bases, there was a span of 12 bases. This CDR3 reads CASSDPNGAAFF. The DNA of the CDR3 is TGTGCCAGCAGTGATCCCAATGGGGCAGCTTTCTTT.

J is TRBJ2-3 and V is TRBV27; tentatively, D is TRBD1 (6 bases). The CDR3 contains 17 residues. The germline CDR1 and CDR2 sequences are MNHEY and SMNVEV (reference sequence). V lost 2 bases to trimming and J lost 6 bases, with 21 bases between them. CDR3 DNA: TGTGCCAGCAGTTTAGTAGGACAGAGATCTTCCTTGGATACGCAGTATTTT. Translation: CASSLVGQRSSLDTQYF.

The table lists this clonotype with a few counts. This chain uses TRBV4-1 with TRBJ2-2; D might be TRBD1 or TRBD2, each matching 6 bases. V lost 3 bases and J 4 bases, leaving 9 bases between the germline ends. There are 14 residues in the CDR3. Per the germline V gene, CDR1 is MGHRA and CDR2 is YSYEKL. CDR3 nucleotides: TGCGCCAGCAGCCAGGAGGGGGTCACCGGGGAGCTGTTTTTT. Translating gives CASSQEGVTGELFF.

The chain is built from TRBV11-2 and TRBJ2-3, with 9 bases matching TRBD2. V trimming: 5 bases; J trimming: 4 bases; junction bases outside the gene matches: 10. This CDR3 region has 16 residues. Germline V gene lookup returns CDR1 SGHAT and CDR2 FQNNGV. The CDR3 region is CASSVVAGGPADTQYF. The CDR3 region has the DNA TGTGCCAGCAGCGTAGTCGCGGGAGGGCCCGCAGATACGCAGTATTTT.

The genes are TRBV10-3 and TRBJ2-1; no reliable D call. The CDR3 extends over 13 amino acids. V was pared by 1 base and J by 4 bases, with 5 bases between. Germline loops: CDR1 ENHRY, CDR2 SYGVKD. The CDR3 sequence: CAISEFIYNEQFF. The CDR3, as DNA: TGTGCCATCAGTGAGTTTATATACAATGAGCAGTTCTTC.

This clonotype turned up a few times. The chain employs TRBV19 and TRBJ1-1, with TRBD1 matching 8 bases. The CDR3 runs 16 residues. Trimming removed 5 bases from V and 2 bases from J; junction bases left unmatched: 10. CDR1 is LNHDA and CDR2 is SQIVND in the germline V gene (reference sequence). The CDR3 here is CASSALRGQANTEAFF. CDR3 bases: TGTGCCAGTAGTGCGTTGCGGGGACAGGCCAACACTGAAGCTTTCTTT.

V is TRBV25-1 and J is TRBJ1-2; D call uncertain. Trimming stripped 6 bases from V and 4 bases from J, with 15 bases between. Germline CDR1 MGHDK, CDR2 SYGVNS. The CDR3 is 14 residues long. DNA for the CDR3: TGTGCCAGCAGGGAGCCGGGGATGAGCTATGGCTACACCTTC. Protein product: CASREPGMSYGYTF.

This clonotype was seen repeatedly, ten times or more. This CDR3 is CASSLTGGVSNQPQHF. The DNA for the CDR3 is TGTGCCAGCAGCTTAACAGGGGGCGTAAGCAATCAGCCCCAGCATTTT. The chain couples TRBV27 to TRBJ1-5, with 9 bases matching TRBD1. Trimming took 6 bases from V and 1 from J; bases not matched to a gene: 7. This CDR3 spans 16 amino acids. Per the germline V gene, CDR1 is MNHEY and CDR2 is SMNVEV (reference sequence).

The V call is TRBV19, the J call TRBJ2-3, with no clear D. V was pared by 1 base and J by 2 bases, with 10 bases between. Germline values: CDR1 LNHDA, CDR2 SQIVND (reference sequence). This CDR3 comprises 15 residues. Here the CDR3 DNA reads TGTGCCAGTAGTATAGGAGGATATAACACAGATACGCAGTATTTT. Translation gives CASSIGGYNTDTQYF. The full variable domain, rest sourced from reference TRBV19 and TRBJ2-3, is DGGITQSPKYLFRKEGQNVTLSCEQNLNHDAMYWYRQDPGQGLRLIYYSQIVNDFQKGDIAEGYSVSREKKESFPLTVTSAQKNPTAFYLCASSIGGYNTDTQYFGPGTRLTVL.

The chain couples TRBV2 to TRBJ2-7; 11 bases line up with TRBD1. Germline CDR1 SNHLY, CDR2 FYNNEI. With 7 bases clipped from V and 2 bases from J, the junction kept 10 bases outside the gene matches. The CDR3 has 16 amino acids. The CDR3 bases are TGTGCCAGCAACCGGGAGTCGGGACAGGGGGCCTACGAGCAGTACTTC. Amino acids: CASNRESGQGAYEQYF.

This clonotype was counted at least ten times. V gene TRBV28 combines with J gene TRBJ2-7, with 13 bases lining up with TRBD2. The CDR3 is made up of 16 amino acids. Germline V gene lookup returns CDR1 MDHEN and CDR2 SYDVKM. Germline trimming cut 6 bases from V and 6 bases from J; bases unmatched to any gene: 11. The CDR3 region is CASSRTIGLAGVEQYF. CDR3 coding DNA: TGTGCCAGCAGCAGGACCATCGGACTAGCGGGAGTCGAGCAGTACTTC.

This clonotype was seen many times. V is TRBV7-2 and J is TRBJ2-5; perhaps TRBD1 as D (5 bases). This CDR3 comprises 14 residues. Trimming pared 0 bases from V and 4 bases from J, leaving 9 bases between. Germline assignment: CDR1 SGHTA and CDR2 FQGNSA. CDR3 in DNA: TGTGCCAGCAGCTTAGCGGGAAGGGGAGAGACCCAGTACTTC. Protein: CASSLAGRGETQYF.

V usage is TRBV20-1 and J usage is TRBJ2-5; D gene unclear. The CDR3 sequence is 11 residues long. The germline V gene has CDR1 DFQATT and CDR2 SNEGSKA (reference sequence). Trimming took off 4 bases at V and 5 bases at J, with 8 bases between the two ends. This chain's CDR3 is CSATIWETQYF. The CDR3 DNA reads TGCAGTGCTACAATATGGGAGACCCAGTACTTC.

This clonotype was found many times. The chain is built from TRBV13 and TRBJ2-7; D is undetermined. The ends were cut back, 4 bases at V and 8 bases at J, with 9 bases in the middle. This CDR3 comprises 11 residues. Germline CDR1 and CDR2: PRHDT and FYEKMQ (reference sequence). CDR3 residues: CASSSQQQQYF. The CDR3 DNA reads as TGTGCCAGCAGCTCACAACAGCAGCAGTACTTC.

At least ten counts were recorded for this clonotype. The genes are TRBV2 and TRBJ2-1; D not certain. Germline CDR1 reads SNHLY; CDR2 reads FYNNEI. The CDR3 consists of 14 residues. Deletions cut 9 bases from V and 4 bases from J, with 16 bases between. CDR3 protein: CASTSGPGYNEQFF. The CDR3 coding sequence is TGTGCCAGTACAAGTGGGCCCGGATACAATGAGCAGTTCTTC.

Remarks on this clonotype: With a much larger clone just one base away, this may be a read error. The gene calls are TRBV5-1 and TRBJ2-1, with D tentatively TRBD1 (6 bases). This CDR3 is built from 12 residues. Germline V CDR1 and CDR2: SGHRS, YFSETQ. In nucleotides, the CDR3 is TGCGCCAGCAGCTTAAACAGGGATGAGCAGTCCTTC. As protein: CASSLNRDEQSF. Drawing the rest from reference TRBV5-1 and TRBJ2-1, the complete variable domain is KAGVTQTPRYLIKTRGQQVTLSCSPISGHRSVSWYQQTPGQGLQFLFEYFSETQRNKGNFPGRFSGRQFSNSRSEMNVSTLELGDSALYLCASSLNRDEQSFGPGTRLTVL.

There are many counts of this clonotype. The chain has TRBV27 and TRBJ2-1; D is unresolved. Trimming shortened V by 5 bases and J by 2 bases, and 13 bases separated the two germline ends. Germline-derived CDR1 and CDR2 are MNHEY and SMNVEV (reference sequence). This CDR3 contains 15 residues. The CDR3 nucleotides read TGTGCCAGCAGTATAGGAGCTTTACCCTACAATGAGCAGTTCTTC. It encodes CASSIGALPYNEQFF.